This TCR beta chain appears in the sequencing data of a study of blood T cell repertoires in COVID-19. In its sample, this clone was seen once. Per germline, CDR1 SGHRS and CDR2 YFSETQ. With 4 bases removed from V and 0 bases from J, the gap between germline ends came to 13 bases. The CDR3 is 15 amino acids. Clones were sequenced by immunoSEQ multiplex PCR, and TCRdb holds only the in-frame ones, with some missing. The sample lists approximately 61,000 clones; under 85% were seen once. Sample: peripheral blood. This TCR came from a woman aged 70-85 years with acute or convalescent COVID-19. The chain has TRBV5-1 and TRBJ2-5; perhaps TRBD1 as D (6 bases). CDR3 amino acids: CASSVGQSYQETQYF. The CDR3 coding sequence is TGCGCCAGCAGCGTAGGACAGTCGTACCAAGAGACCCAGTACTTC.